This paragraph covers one T cell receptor beta chain sequence. This sample is drawn from a study of blood T cell repertoires in COVID-19. Across the study: Both acute and convalescent COVID-19 samples were obtained from the United States, Italy and Spain. PBMCs, B-cell-depleted T cells, or T cells were the source of the cDNA or gDNA that made up the material.

Per the original methods: Using reference gene primer amplification, nucleated cell counts were estimated. Only in-frame clones appear in the TCRdb table, and some are missing; sequencing was by immunoSEQ multiplex PCR. V and J calls and clone size are as listed in that table; D and trimming were resolved from the DNA. This sample has 200,000 to 300,000 clones, with around four fifths found just once. Material: peripheral blood. The TCR originated in an older woman with active or convalescent COVID-19.

This CDR3 is CATSGTGINYGYTF. The CDR3 coding sequence is TGTGCCACCTCCGGGACAGGGATCAACTATGGCTACACCTTC. The chain has TRBV24-1 and TRBJ1-2, with TRBD1 matching 9 bases. With V trimmed by 9 bases and J by 2 bases, 6 bases remained unmatched. Germline V gives CDR1 KGHDR, CDR2 SFDVKD. This CDR3 is built from 14 residues.